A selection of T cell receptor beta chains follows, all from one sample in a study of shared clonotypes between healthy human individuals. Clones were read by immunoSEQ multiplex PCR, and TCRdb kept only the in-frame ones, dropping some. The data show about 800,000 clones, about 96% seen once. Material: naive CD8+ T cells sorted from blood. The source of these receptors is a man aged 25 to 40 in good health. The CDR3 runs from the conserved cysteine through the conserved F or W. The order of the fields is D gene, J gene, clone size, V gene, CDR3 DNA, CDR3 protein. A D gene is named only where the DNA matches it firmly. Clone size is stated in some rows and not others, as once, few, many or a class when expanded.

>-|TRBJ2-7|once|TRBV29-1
TGCAGCGGCCGCGGGTCCTTCTCCTACGAGCAGTACTTC
CSGRGSFSYEQYF
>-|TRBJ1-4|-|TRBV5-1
TGCGCCAGCAGCTTGGCCTTAGGGCGGGATAATGAAAAACTGTTTTTT
CASSLALGRDNEKLFF
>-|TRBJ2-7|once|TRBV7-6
TGTGCCAGCAGCCTAGGGGAGGCCCCCTACGAGCAGTACTTC
CASSLGEAPYEQYF
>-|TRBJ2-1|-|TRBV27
TGTGCCAGCAGTTTCCAGACAGCAGTTAATGAGCAGTTCTTC
CASSFQTAVNEQFF
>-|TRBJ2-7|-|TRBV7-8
TGTGCCAGCAGCTTCGACGGAGCGCACGCAGGGGTCTCTAGCGAGCAGTACTTC
CASSFDGAHAGVSSEQYF
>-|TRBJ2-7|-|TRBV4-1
TGCGCCAGCAGCCAAGAACCTAGCGTCCACGAGCAGTACTTC
CASSQEPSVHEQYF
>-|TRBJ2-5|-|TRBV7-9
TGTGCCAGCAGCTTCCCGCGAACAGACCAAGAGACCCAGTACTTC
CASSFPRTDQETQYF
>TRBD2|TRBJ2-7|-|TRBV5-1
TGCGCCAGCAGCTTGAGTGGACTAGCGAGGATTTACGAGCAGTACTTC
CASSLSGLARIYEQYF
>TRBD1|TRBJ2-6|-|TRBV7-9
TGTGCCAGTAGCTTAGGAGGGACAGGGGACTCTGGGGCCAACGTCCTGACTTTC
CASSLGGTGDSGANVLTF
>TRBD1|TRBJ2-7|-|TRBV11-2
TGTGCCAGCAGCGCTGGGACAGATCACTACGAGCAGTACTTC
CASSAGTDHYEQYF
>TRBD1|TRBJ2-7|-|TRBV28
TGTGCCAGCAGTTTAAGGGACAGAATCTACGAGCAGTACTTC
CASSLRDRIYEQYF
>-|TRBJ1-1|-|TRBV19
TGTGCCAGTAGTCCCGGACCCTTGGGAAGTGAAGCTTTCTTT
CASSPGPLGSEAFF
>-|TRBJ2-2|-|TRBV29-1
TGCAGCGTTGAACCCGGGGAGCTGTTTTTT
CSVEPGELFF
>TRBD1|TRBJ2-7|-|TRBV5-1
TGCGCCAGCAGCTTCTTGGGACAGGGATACGAGCAGTACTTC
CASSFLGQGYEQYF
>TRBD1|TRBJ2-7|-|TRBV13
TGTGCCAGCAGCTTAGGTGGGGACAGAGCCTACGAGCAGTACTTC
CASSLGGDRAYEQYF
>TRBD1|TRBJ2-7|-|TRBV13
TGTGCCAGCAGCCCCCGGGACAGGATCTACGAGCAGTACTTC
CASSPRDRIYEQYF
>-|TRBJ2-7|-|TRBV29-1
TGCAGCATCCTCCATACCTACGAGCAGTACTTC
CSILHTYEQYF
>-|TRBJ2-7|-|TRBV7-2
TGTGCCAGCAGCTTAGGTGTTGGCGGCGGAAGTAGCTCCTACGAGCAGTACTTC
CASSLGVGGGSSSYEQYF
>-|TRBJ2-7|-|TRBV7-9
TGTGCCAGCAGCAAGGAGTCTTCCTACGAGCAGTACTTC
CASSKESSYEQYF
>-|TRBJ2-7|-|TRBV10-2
TGCGCCAGCAATGGACCCTCCTACGAGCAGTACTTC
CASNGPSYEQYF
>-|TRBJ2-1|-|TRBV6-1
TGTGCCAGCGGCACCGGGACTCCGAGCAATGAGCAGTTCTTC
CASGTGTPSNEQFF
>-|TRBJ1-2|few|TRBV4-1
TGCGCCAGCAGCCAAGTGAATCGACAGCTCTATGGCTACACCTTC
CASSQVNRQLYGYTF
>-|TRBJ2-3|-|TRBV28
TGTGCCAGCAGTTTGGTTTTGGCGACGGGTACCCGCACAGATACGCAGTATTTT
CASSLVLATGTRTDTQYF
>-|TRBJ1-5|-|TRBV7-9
TGTGCCAGCAGCCCCGAGAGACAGGTCGGTCAGCCCCAGCATTTT
CASSPERQVGQPQHF
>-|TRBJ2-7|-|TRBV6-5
TGTGCCAGCAGTTACGGTGGGGGAAGTCTACCTGTCGAGCAGTACTTC
CASSYGGGSLPVEQYF
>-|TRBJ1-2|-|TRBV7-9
TGTGCCAGCAGCTCCGACTTAGGAGCACACTATGGCTACACCTTC
CASSSDLGAHYGYTF
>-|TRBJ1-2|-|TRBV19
TGTGCCAGTAGTCTACGGGACGGTGGCTACACCTTC
CASSLRDGGYTF
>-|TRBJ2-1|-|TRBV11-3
TGTGCCAGCAGCTTAGGAACAGGGACCGAGCAGTTCTTC
CASSLGTGTEQFF
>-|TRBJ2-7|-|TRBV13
TGTGCCAGCAGCTTAGAGCGGATGTCCTACGAGCAGTACTTC
CASSLERMSYEQYF
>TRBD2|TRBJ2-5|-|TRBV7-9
TGTGCCAGCACCTGGGGCGGGAGGCCAGAGACCCAGTACTTC
CASTWGGRPETQYF
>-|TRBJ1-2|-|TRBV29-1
TGCAGCGTGGAGGAGAACTATGGCTACACCTTC
CSVEENYGYTF
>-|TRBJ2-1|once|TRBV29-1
TGCAGCGTTGTTGGAGGGCAGGAGCAGTTCTTC
CSVVGGQEQFF
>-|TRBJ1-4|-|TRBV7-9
TGTGCCAGCAGCTTAGTGGAGGAAGAAAAACTGTTTTTT
CASSLVEEEKLFF
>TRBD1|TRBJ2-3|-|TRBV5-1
TGCGCCAGCAGGCAGCAAGGGGGCGCGGTAGATACGCAGTATTTT
CASRQQGGAVDTQYF
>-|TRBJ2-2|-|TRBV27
TGTGCCAGCAGCTTATCACAGGCGCTCAACACCGGGGAGCTGTTTTTT
CASSLSQALNTGELFF
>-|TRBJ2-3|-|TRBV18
TGTGCCAGCTCACTCACAGATACGCAGTATTTT
CASSLTDTQYF
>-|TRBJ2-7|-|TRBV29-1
TGCAGCGCCACAGACAGGACCCCCTACGAGCAGTACTTC
CSATDRTPYEQYF
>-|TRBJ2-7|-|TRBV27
TGTGCCAGCAGTAACCCGTCCTTCTCCGAGCAGTACTTC
CASSNPSFSEQYF
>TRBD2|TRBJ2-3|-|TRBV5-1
TGCGCCAGCAGCCGGTCCAGCGGGACGGCAGATACGCAGTATTTT
CASSRSSGTADTQYF
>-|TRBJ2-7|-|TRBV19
TGTGCCAGTAGTAACAGGGTTAGCTACGAGCAGTACTTC
CASSNRVSYEQYF
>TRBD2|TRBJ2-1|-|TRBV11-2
TGTGCCAGCAGGTCCCTGGGAGGGCCCGGCGATGAGCAGTTCTTC
CASRSLGGPGDEQFF
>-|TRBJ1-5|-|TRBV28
TGTGCCAGCAGTTTAGTGGGACTTTACGGCAATCAGCCCCAGCATTTT
CASSLVGLYGNQPQHF
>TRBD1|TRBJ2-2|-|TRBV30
TGTGCCTGGAGCCGAGCGACAGGGGGTGCCGGGGAGCTGTTTTTT
CAWSRATGGAGELFF
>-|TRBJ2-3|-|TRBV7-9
TGTGCCAGCAGCCCCCGGCGGGCCTCGATAGGAGATACGCAGTATTTT
CASSPRRASIGDTQYF
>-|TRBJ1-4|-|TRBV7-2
TGTGCCAGCAGCTTACGTTGGCACGATGCAACTAATGAAAAACTGTTTTTT
CASSLRWHDATNEKLFF